Below are 20 T cell receptor beta chains sequenced from a single sample in a study of blood T cell repertoires in COVID-19 (dated by TCRdb to the early 2020s). Library construction relied on the immunoSEQ multiplex PCR assay. The immuneACCESS repertoire file appears here via TCRdb, limited to in-frame rearrangements. These files lack a portion of the clones; in checked studies, under half of the deficit traces to unresolved V genes, and the cause of the others is not known. This sample has about 100,000 clones in its table, and about 88% of those were observed once. The ten most abundant clones make up 2.9% of the sample. The sequenced sample consisted of peripheral blood. These receptor sequences come from a woman of 80 years or more with acute or convalescent COVID-19.

The chain combines TRBV6-5 with TRBJ1-1; TRBD1 matches at 9 bases. The CDR3 is 13 amino acids. The V gene end was trimmed by 0 bases and the J gene end by 8 bases; junction bases not matched to a gene: 1. From germline, CDR1 is MNHEY and CDR2 SVGAGI. The CDR3 is CASSYSGTGEAFF. In DNA, the CDR3 is TGTGCCAGCAGTTACTCAGGGACAGGGGAAGCTTTCTTT.

V and J are TRBV15 and TRBJ2-7, with 7 bases matching TRBD1. The ends lost 0 bases at V and 4 bases at J; junction bases unmatched: 3. The CDR3 covers 14 residues. Germline V lookup: CDR1 LNHNV, CDR2 YYDKDF (reference sequence). The CDR3 region is CATSRDRGQYEQYF. The CDR3 nucleotides read TGTGCCACCAGCAGAGATAGGGGGCAGTACGAGCAGTACTTC.

The rearrangement uses TRBV30 and TRBJ2-7, with 9 bases lining up with TRBD2. The ends lost 6 bases at V and 2 bases at J; junction bases unmatched: 8. The CDR3 consists of 14 residues. Germline CDR1 is GTSNPN and CDR2 is SVGIG (reference sequence). This CDR3 reads CACPSGTGAYEQYF. CDR3 coding DNA: TGTGCCTGTCCTAGCGGGACGGGGGCCTACGAGCAGTACTTC. Looking up the rest from reference TRBV30 and TRBJ2-7 gives the full variable domain: SQTIHQWPATLVQPVGSPLSLECTVEGTSNPNLYWYRQAAGRGLQLLFYSVGIGQISSEVPQNLSASRPQDRQFILSSKKLLLSDSGFYLCACPSGTGAYEQYFGPGTRLTVT.

The gene calls are TRBV5-4 and TRBJ2-7; D remains unclear. The ends were cut back, 0 bases at V and 7 bases at J, with 11 bases in the middle. This CDR3 contains 13 residues. From germline, CDR1 is SGHNT and CDR2 YYREEE (reference sequence). The CDR3: CASSLAGTDEQYF. The DNA of the CDR3 is TGTGCCAGCAGCTTGGCCGGAACAGATGAGCAGTACTTC.

The chain employs TRBV19 and TRBJ1-5; tentative D call: TRBD1 (5 bases). V was clipped by 1 base and J by 4 bases, with 14 bases between them. This CDR3 spans 16 amino acids. CDR1 and CDR2 from the germline V gene are LNHDA and SQIVND (reference sequence). The CDR3 DNA sequence: TGTGCCAGTAGTATAGTAGGGGCCATGGGAAATCAGCCCCAGCATTTT. It is translated as CASSIVGAMGNQPQHF. The entire variable domain, with the rest obtained from reference TRBV19 and TRBJ1-5, is as follows: DGGITQSPKYLFRKEGQNVTLSCEQNLNHDAMYWYRQDPGQGLRLIYYSQIVNDFQKGDIAEGYSVSREKKESFPLTVTSAQKNPTAFYLCASSIVGAMGNQPQHFGDGTRLSIL.

V gene TRBV29-1 combines with J gene TRBJ2-5; 7 nucleotides agree with TRBD2. V shed 4 bases and J 5 bases; nucleotides not matched to a gene: 13. This CDR3 has 15 residues. Germline assignment: CDR1 SQVTM and CDR2 ANQGSEA. The CDR3 protein is CSVGGSGGKSETQYF. The CDR3 DNA reads as TGCAGCGTTGGAGGCTCGGGGGGAAAAAGTGAGACCCAGTACTTC.

This sequence joins TRBV12-3 or TRBV12-4 and TRBJ2-7; 7 bases align to TRBD1. V shed 2 bases, J shed 5 bases, and the junction held 3 bases outside the gene matches. This CDR3 comprises 13 residues. CDR3 nucleotides: TGTGCCAGCAGTTTAAGGGGGCTGAACGAGCAGTACTTC. Protein: CASSLRGLNEQYF.

The gene calls are TRBV4-1 and TRBJ2-1; D is uncertain. V gave up 1 base and J gave up 8 bases, with 9 bases separating them. CDR1 and CDR2 (germline): MGHRA, YSYEKL. This CDR3 spans 13 amino acids. CDR3 nucleotide sequence: TGCGCCAGCAGCCAAGCGAGTAACCATGAGCAGTTCTTC. It encodes CASSQASNHEQFF.

V gene TRBV15 combines with J gene TRBJ2-5, with D tentatively TRBD2 (6 bases). The CDR3 loop spans 12 amino acids. In germline, CDR1 is LNHNV, CDR2 YYDKDF (reference sequence). Trimming took 9 bases from V and 5 from J, leaving 13 bases between them. The CDR3 protein is CATSAGMETQYF. In DNA, the CDR3 is TGTGCCACTTCGGCGGGGATGGAGACCCAGTACTTC.

The rearrangement uses TRBV2 and TRBJ1-5, with a weak D call TRBD1 (5 bases). This CDR3 comprises 16 residues. Germline CDR1 is SNHLY and CDR2 is FYNNEI. Trimming took 3 bases from V and 0 from J, leaving 12 bases between them. The CDR3 here is CASSEVGHNSNQPQHF. CDR3 DNA sequence: TGTGCCAGCAGTGAGGTCGGACACAATAGCAATCAGCCCCAGCATTTT.

J is TRBJ1-1 and V is TRBV5-1, with D possibly TRBD1 on 6 matching bases. From germline, CDR1 is SGHRS and CDR2 YFSETQ. V gave up 2 bases and J gave up 3 bases, with 17 bases separating them. The CDR3 sequence is 16 residues long. The CDR3: CASSFVVGTLYTEAFF. CDR3 nucleotide sequence: TGCGCCAGCAGCTTTGTCGTCGGGACATTATACACTGAAGCTTTCTTT.

The rearrangement links TRBV2 to TRBJ1-6; 8 bases match TRBD1. The CDR3 contains 17 residues. Unmatched junction bases numbered 14, after V lost 6 bases and J lost 7 bases. Germline V gives CDR1 SNHLY, CDR2 FYNNEI. CDR3 DNA: TGTGCCAGCAGCCTTAGGGGGACAGGCCCTGGGAATTCACCCCTCCACTTT. This sequence encodes CASSLRGTGPGNSPLHF.

The table lists this clone with a count of one. J is TRBJ2-3 and V is TRBV3-1 (or the pseudogene TRBV3-2), with D unclear. CDR1 is LGHDT, CDR2 YNNKEL, per germline (reference sequence). The V gene lost 4 bases and the J gene lost 6 bases, with 8 bases spanning the gap. The CDR3 has 12 amino acids. CDR3 coding DNA: TGTGCCAGCAGCCGGCAGAGGGATACGCAGTATTTT. It is translated as CASSRQRDTQYF.

The sample holds a few counts of this clone. V and J are TRBV29-1 and TRBJ1-2; D perhaps matches TRBD1 (6 bases). Trimming pared 3 bases from V and 5 bases from J, leaving 13 bases between. The CDR3 contains 13 residues. Germline V gene sequence: CDR1 SQVTM, CDR2 ANQGSEA. CDR3 sequence reads: CSVDRGADYGYTF. In DNA form, the CDR3 reads TGCAGCGTTGATCGGGGGGCGGATTATGGCTACACCTTC.

The rearrangement joins TRBV19 to TRBJ1-1; TRBD1 is a possible D gene (6 bases). CDR1 is LNHDA and CDR2 is SQIVND in the germline V gene (reference sequence). CDR3 length: 13 amino acids. V lost 7 bases to trimming and J lost 6 bases, with 15 bases between them. The CDR3 DNA follows: TGTGCCAGTAAGGAACAGGGTTTTGCTGAAGCTTTCTTT. It is translated as CASKEQGFAEAFF.

As concerns this clone: This CDR3 is also generated by other DNA sequences in the sample. As DNA, the CDR3 is TGTGCCAGTAGCCAAGCGGGGGGCAACACCGGGGAGCTGTTTTTT. This translates into CASSQAGGNTGELFF. The rearrangement joins TRBV19 to TRBJ2-2; 9 bases line up with TRBD2. The trim removed 6 bases at V and 2 bases at J, leaving 4 bases unmatched. CDR1 and CDR2 from the germline V gene are LNHDA and SQIVND (reference sequence). The CDR3 is 15 amino acids. The variable domain in full, with the rest retrieved from reference TRBV19 and TRBJ2-2, is DGGITQSPKYLFRKEGQNVTLSCEQNLNHDAMYWYRQDPGQGLRLIYYSQIVNDFQKGDIAEGYSVSREKKESFPLTVTSAQKNPTAFYLCASSQAGGNTGELFFGEGSRLTVL.

This chain links TRBV5-6 with TRBJ1-2; 8 bases map to TRBD1. Trimming removed 5 bases from V and 1 base from J; junction bases left unmatched: 4. The CDR3 runs 14 residues. Germline CDR1 reads SGHDT; CDR2 reads YYEEEE. This chain's CDR3 is CASRSRGRNYGYTF. CDR3 coding DNA: TGTGCCAGCAGAAGCAGGGGGCGTAACTATGGCTACACCTTC.

This clone was counted once. The V gene is TRBV11-2, the J gene TRBJ2-3; D is uncertain. V was cut by 2 bases and J by 7 bases, with 4 bases left in between. In germline, CDR1 is SGHAT, CDR2 FQNNGV. There are 11 residues in the CDR3. CDR3 amino acids: CASSLLNTQYF. The CDR3 nucleotides are TGTGCCAGCAGCTTATTAAATACGCAGTATTTT.

This rearrangement joins TRBV6-5 to TRBJ1-2, with a weak D call TRBD1 (6 bases). Trimming stripped 0 bases from V and 4 bases from J, with 9 bases between. The CDR3 runs 14 residues. Germline CDR1 is MNHEY and CDR2 is SVGAGI. The CDR3 sequence is CASSYSTGTYGYTF. The DNA for the CDR3 is TGTGCCAGCAGTTACTCGACAGGAACCTATGGCTACACCTTC.

The chain carries TRBV5-1 and TRBJ1-2; 9 bases are shared with TRBD1. Germline CDR1 is SGHRS and CDR2 is YFSETQ. This CDR3 comprises 16 residues. V was clipped by 4 bases and J by 3 bases; unmatched bases: 10. In DNA, the CDR3 is TGCGCCAGCAGCACTTCGACAGGGGGTATGGACTATGGCTACACCTTC. It yields the protein CASSTSTGGMDYGYTF.